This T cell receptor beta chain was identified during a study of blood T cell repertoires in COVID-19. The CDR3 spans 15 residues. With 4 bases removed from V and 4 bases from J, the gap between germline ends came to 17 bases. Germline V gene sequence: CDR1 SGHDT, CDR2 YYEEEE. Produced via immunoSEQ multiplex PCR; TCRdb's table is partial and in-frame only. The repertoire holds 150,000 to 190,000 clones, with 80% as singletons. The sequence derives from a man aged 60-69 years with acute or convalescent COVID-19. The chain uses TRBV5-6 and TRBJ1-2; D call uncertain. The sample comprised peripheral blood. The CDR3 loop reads CASSPWAGLLYGYTF. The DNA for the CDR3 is TGTGCCAGCAGCCCCTGGGCGGGTCTACTCTATGGCTACACCTTC.